The 15 T cell receptor beta chains given below trace back to one sample, sequenced in a study of blood T cell repertoires in COVID-19. The protocol was immunoSEQ multiplex PCR, while the TCRdb copy is restricted to in-frame clones and leaves out a portion. This sample has 150,000 to 200,000 clones, with roughly 88% found just once. The sequenced sample consisted of peripheral blood. The receptors come from a woman aged 80 or over with active or convalescent COVID-19.

The genes are TRBV7-2 and TRBJ1-2, with 7 bases fitting TRBD1. The CDR3 has 17 amino acids. Per germline, CDR1 SGHTA and CDR2 FQGNSA. Germline trimming cut 4 bases from V and 0 bases from J; bases unmatched to any gene: 11. In DNA form, the CDR3 reads TGTGCCAGCAGCTATGAACGCCGGGACAGCACTAACTATGGCTACACCTTC. It codes for CASSYERRDSTNYGYTF.

The chain uses TRBV29-1 and TRBJ2-1, with D tentatively TRBD2 (7 bases). The germline V and J ends were trimmed by 3 bases and 3 bases, with 18 bases remaining between them. CDR3 size: 16 residues. The germline gives CDR1 SQVTM, CDR2 ANQGSEA. The CDR3 DNA is TGCAGCGTTGATAGTCGGGGGGCTTTTCTCTACAATGAGCAGTTCTTC. It specifies CSVDSRGAFLYNEQFF.

The genes are TRBV5-4 and TRBJ2-1, with 11 positions matching TRBD1. Germline assignment: CDR1 SGHNT and CDR2 YYREEE (reference sequence). After removal of 8 bases from V and 9 bases from J, the junction contained 13 bases not matched to a gene. This CDR3 contains 15 residues. CDR3 residues: CASLPGQGGTSEQFF. The DNA of the CDR3 is TGTGCCAGTTTACCGGGACAGGGGGGGACGAGTGAGCAGTTCTTC.

This sequence joins TRBV7-2 and TRBJ1-3; D call uncertain. The CDR3 has 15 residues. The V and J ends lost 5 bases and 2 bases respectively, with 13 bases between them. CDR1 and CDR2 from the germline V gene are SGHTA and FQGNSA. CDR3 nucleotide sequence: TGTGCCAGCAGCACTGGAGGGAGGACTGGAAACACCATATATTTT. It is translated as CASSTGGRTGNTIYF.

V is TRBV6-5 and J is TRBJ1-2, with 9 bases aligning to TRBD1. This CDR3 comprises 13 residues. Per germline, CDR1 MNHEY and CDR2 SVGAGI. J lost 8 bases, V lost 6 bases, and 7 bases had no gene match. The CDR3 here is CASSSGTGRGYTF. The CDR3 DNA reads as TGTGCCAGCAGCTCCGGGACAGGGAGAGGCTACACCTTC.

This chain links TRBV5-1 with TRBJ1-4; tentatively, D is TRBD1 (6 bases). Germline V gene lookup returns CDR1 SGHRS and CDR2 YFSETQ. This CDR3 has 14 amino acids. Trimming cost V 1 base and J 8 bases, with 12 bases left between them. CDR3 DNA: TGCGCCAGCAGCTTGAGTACAGGGAACGAAAAACTGTTTTTT. It is translated as CASSLSTGNEKLFF.

The genes are TRBV27 and TRBJ2-7; 7 nucleotides match TRBD1. CDR3 length equals 14 residues. The trim removed 6 bases at V and 3 bases at J, leaving 8 bases unmatched. Germline V lookup: CDR1 MNHEY, CDR2 SMNVEV (reference sequence). The CDR3 is CASSERGQYYEQYF. DNA for the CDR3: TGTGCCAGCAGCGAACGGGGACAGTACTACGAGCAGTACTTC.

The chain couples TRBV27 to TRBJ2-7; TRBD1 aligns across 7 bases. The CDR3 runs to 14 residues. Germline CDR1 reads MNHEY; CDR2 reads SMNVEV (reference sequence). J was trimmed by 4 bases and V by 3 bases; bases with no gene match: 6. The chain's CDR3 is CASSFSGQVYEQYF. For the CDR3, the DNA is TGTGCCAGCAGTTTCTCAGGACAGGTATACGAGCAGTACTTC.

CDR3 DNA sequence: TGTGCCAGCAGTTCCGGGACAGCTGGCTACACCTTC. Translation gives CASSSGTAGYTF. The chain employs TRBV28 and TRBJ1-2; 7 nucleotides agree with TRBD1. V was clipped by 4 bases and J by 7 bases; unmatched bases: 3. This CDR3 has 12 residues. Looked up from germline, CDR1 is MDHEN and CDR2 is SYDVKM.

The CDR3 nucleotides are TGTGCCAGCAGTTACTCGAGGTCAGGGGCCACTGAAGCTTTCTTT. This encodes CASSYSRSGATEAFF. The rearrangement links TRBV6-5 to TRBJ1-1; weak D call: TRBD1 (6 bases). The CDR3 is 15 residues long. Germline values: CDR1 MNHEY, CDR2 SVGAGI. Trimming left V 0 bases short and J 4 bases short, with 12 bases between.

The table lists this clone with a few counts. This chain uses TRBV24-1 with TRBJ2-7, with 7 nucleotides matching TRBD1. In germline, CDR1 is KGHDR, CDR2 SFDVKD. J gave up 4 bases and V 0 bases, and 8 bases lay outside the gene matches. The CDR3 has 16 residues. The CDR3 DNA is TGTGCCACCAGTGATTTGCCGGGACAGCCTCTATACGAGCAGTACTTC. This encodes CATSDLPGQPLYEQYF.

The CDR3, as DNA: TGTGCCAGCTCACCCCAGACAGATCTAATGGGCTACACCTTC. This codes for CASSPQTDLMGYTF. The chain is built from TRBV18 and TRBJ1-2, with TRBD1 as a possible D gene (5 bases). V lost 3 bases and J lost 8, with 16 bases in between. Germline loops: CDR1 KGHSH, CDR2 LQKENI. The CDR3 is 14 residues long.

The CDR3 here is CASSPRGGLGYTF. In DNA, the CDR3 is TGTGCCAGCAGTCCCCGGGGGGGGTTGGGCTACACCTTC. The chain recombines TRBV27 with TRBJ1-2, with D tentatively TRBD1 (5 bases). The ends were cut back, 5 bases at V and 8 bases at J, with 15 bases in the middle. In germline, CDR1 is MNHEY, CDR2 SMNVEV (reference sequence). This CDR3 region has 13 residues.

The rearrangement joins TRBV11-3 to TRBJ2-1, with 10 positions matching TRBD1. The CDR3 loop spans 14 amino acids. After removal of 5 bases from V and 5 bases from J, the junction contained 3 bases not matched to a gene. Germline V gives CDR1 SGHNT, CDR2 YENEEA. This chain's CDR3 is CASSTGTGDNEQFF. For the CDR3, the DNA is TGTGCCAGCAGCACCGGGACAGGGGACAATGAGCAGTTCTTC.

The chain is built from TRBV18 and TRBJ2-3; 10 bases align to TRBD2. J gave up 6 bases and V 1 base, and 7 bases lay outside the gene matches. The CDR3 sequence is 16 residues long. Germline V gene data show CDR1 as KGHSH and CDR2 as LQKENI. As DNA, the CDR3 is TGTGCCAGCTCACCACTAAGCGGGGGGGCCTTTGATACGCAGTATTTT. It codes for CASSPLSGGAFDTQYF.